The T cell receptor (beta chain) described here comes from a study of response to subunit inactivated influenza vaccine. Study conclusions and caveats: A suggestion made by the authors is that each seasonal influenza vaccination recruits few new T cells.

Points on this clonotype: Antigen unknown.

TCRdb reanalysed the RT-PCR reads using MiXCR and keeps one entry per CDR3 protein. The sample lists under 550,000 distinct CDR3 sequences, less than 7.5% occurring once. Germline CDR1 reads LGHNA; CDR2 reads YSLEER. The CDR3 is 18 residues long. V shed 1 base and J 1 base; nucleotides not matched to a gene: 11. J is TRBJ1-2 and V is TRBV4-3, with TRBD1 identical over 8 bases. This sequence was found in a man between 45 and 75 years old who received an inactivated influenza vaccine. The sequenced sample was PBMCs from blood, obtained 23 to 25 months after vaccination. For the CDR3, the DNA is TGCGCCAGCAGCCAAGGTCTTAGGACAGGGATTTTTAACTATGGCTACACCTTC. Protein product: CASSQGLRTGIFNYGYTF.